This entry lists 11 T cell receptor beta chains sequenced from one sample in a study of Ad26.COV2.S vaccination and SARS-CoV-2 variants. The treatment is: some 20 received Ad26.COV2.S at low or high dose, single or two shots; 5 received placebo; per-sample allocation not given. Each sample was drawn 63 days after the first injection (of vaccine or placebo). Sequenced by immunoSEQ multiplex PCR; TCRdb stores in-frame clones only, minus some. This table has about 480,000 clones, roughly 87% appearing once. The sample in question was peripheral blood, obtained in a trial of Ad26.COV2.S vaccine versus placebo. The origin of the receptors is a person between 18 and 59 years old who received the Ad26.COV2.S COVID-19 vaccine or a placebo.

The V call is TRBV7-6, the J call TRBJ2-3; D is undetermined. The CDR3 covers 16 residues. The germline gives CDR1 SGHVS, CDR2 FNYEAQ. V lost 5 bases and J 0 bases, leaving 15 bases between the germline ends. The CDR3 reads CASSHRVGLSTDTQYF. CDR3 nucleotides: TGTGCCAGCAGCCACCGAGTCGGGCTCAGCACAGATACGCAGTATTTT.

The chain combines TRBV20-1 with TRBJ2-5; TRBD2 aligns across 11 bases. Germline CDR1 reads DFQATT; CDR2 reads SNEGSKA (reference sequence). The CDR3 is 15 residues long. V lost 3 bases, J lost 2 bases, and 5 bases stayed unmatched. DNA for the CDR3: TGCAGTGCTAGTCGACTAGCGGGAAATCAAGAGACCCAGTACTTC. Protein product: CSASRLAGNQETQYF.

The CDR3 DNA reads TGTGCCAGCAGTGAAATGCGGACAGTCTCTAACTATGGCTACACCTTC. Amino acid sequence: CASSEMRTVSNYGYTF. The chain is built from TRBV6-1 and TRBJ1-2; D is possibly TRBD1 (6 bases). Germline V lookup: CDR1 MNHNS, CDR2 SASEGT. There are 16 residues in the CDR3. Trimming shortened V by 2 bases and J by 0 bases, and 13 bases separated the two germline ends.

CDR3: CASSQGGRSYGYTF. CDR3 in DNA: TGTGCCAGCAGCCAAGGCGGACGGAGCTATGGCTACACCTTC. The chain combines TRBV4-2 with TRBJ1-2, with unresolved D. This CDR3 spans 14 amino acids. Germline V gene data show CDR1 as LGHNA and CDR2 as YNFKEQ. V lost 1 base to trimming and J lost 4 bases, with 10 bases between them.

V gene TRBV9 combines with J gene TRBJ2-1, with D maybe TRBD1 (8 bases). Between the trimmed V and J ends, which lost 3 bases and 9 bases, there was a span of 22 bases. This CDR3 comprises 16 residues. Germline CDR1 SGDLS, CDR2 YYNGEE. The CDR3 DNA follows: TGTGCCAGCAGCGCGGGGACGACGACAGGGGAGGGTGAGCAGTTCTTC. Its translation: CASSAGTTTGEGEQFF.

The V and J genes are TRBV21-1 and TRBJ1-1; the table's TRBD1 call for D was not verified on the DNA. TRBV21-1 is marked as a pseudogene. There are 15 residues in the CDR3. The CDR3 here is CASSRGQQGDTEAFF. The CDR3 region has the DNA TGTGCCAGCAGCAGGGGCCAACAGGGGGACACTGAAGCTTTCTTT.

This sequence joins TRBV30 and TRBJ2-3, with 8 bases that match TRBD2. The CDR3 loop spans 15 amino acids. Germline assignment: CDR1 GTSNPN and CDR2 SVGIG (reference sequence). V lost 8 bases, J lost 4 bases, and 14 bases stayed unmatched. The CDR3 nucleotides are TGTGCCGGAAACCCGGGACTAGGAACCCCAGATACGCAGTATTTT. It encodes CAGNPGLGTPDTQYF.

The CDR3: CATLKDGAYNEQFF. As DNA, the CDR3 is TGTGCCACCCTCAAGGACGGAGCCTACAATGAGCAGTTCTTC. The chain recombines TRBV6-5 with TRBJ2-1; D remains unclear. Per the germline V gene, CDR1 is MNHEY and CDR2 is SVGAGI. The V and J ends lost 10 bases and 2 bases respectively, with 15 bases between them. The CDR3 totals 14 residues.

The rearrangement joins TRBV9 to TRBJ1-2, with 7 bases matching TRBD1. The V gene end was trimmed by 0 bases and the J gene end by 5 bases; junction bases not matched to a gene: 4. This CDR3 is built from 14 residues. CDR1 SGDLS and CDR2 YYNGEE come from the germline V gene. The CDR3 loop is CASSVGTGQYGYTF. The CDR3 DNA follows: TGTGCCAGCAGCGTAGGAACGGGACAGTATGGCTACACCTTC.

As regards this clone: In the same sample, other DNA sequences code for this CDR3. The rearrangement links TRBV19 to TRBJ2-5; TRBD2 is a possible D gene (6 bases). The CDR3 is made up of 14 amino acids. The germline V gene encodes CDR1 LNHDA and CDR2 SQIVND (reference sequence). The ends were cut back, 1 base at V and 2 bases at J, with 8 bases in the middle. The CDR3, as DNA: TGTGCCAGTAGTATAGGGGGGGTTCAAGAGACCCAGTACTTC. Translation: CASSIGGVQETQYF. Combining the CDR3 with reference TRBV19 and TRBJ2-5 gives the whole variable domain DGGITQSPKYLFRKEGQNVTLSCEQNLNHDAMYWYRQDPGQGLRLIYYSQIVNDFQKGDIAEGYSVSREKKESFPLTVTSAQKNPTAFYLCASSIGGVQETQYFGPGTRLLVL.

The chain couples TRBV18 to TRBJ2-7; D is perhaps TRBD1 (5 bases). The CDR3 contains 14 residues. The V gene's germline CDR1 is KGHSH and CDR2 LQKENI. Trimming took 4 bases from V and 4 from J, leaving 14 bases between them. The CDR3: CASSRRQDNYEQYF. In nucleotides, the CDR3 is TGTGCCAGCTCACGACGGCAGGACAATTACGAGCAGTACTTC.